The 9 T cell receptor beta chains listed next were all sequenced from one sample in a study of shared clonotypes between healthy human individuals. TCRdb's table, derived via immunoSEQ multiplex PCR, lists solely in-frame clones and lacks some. The sample has some 2,400,000 clones; around 95% are singletons. Sample: naive CD4+ T cells sorted from blood. Subset meaning: CD45RA+ positively selected. The source is a young man in good health.

This chain connects TRBV4-3 to TRBJ2-5; 12 bases map to TRBD2. This CDR3 is 17 amino acids long. From germline, CDR1 is LGHNA and CDR2 YSLEER. V lost 1 base, J lost 5 bases, and 8 bases stayed unmatched. CDR3 in DNA: TGCGCCAGCAGCCAAGTTCTAGCGGGAGGGGAGGGCGAGACCCAGTACTTC. Translated, it gives CASSQVLAGGEGETQYF.

The rearrangement links TRBV28 to TRBJ2-1; 14 bases match TRBD2. Germline CDR1 is MDHEN and CDR2 is SYDVKM. This CDR3 comprises 15 residues. V trimming: 3 bases; J trimming: 9 bases; junction bases outside the gene matches: 4. CDR3 sequence reads: CASSLGLAGVGEQFF. CDR3 sequence (DNA): TGTGCCAGCAGTTTGGGACTAGCGGGAGTCGGTGAGCAGTTCTTC.

The V call is TRBV7-2, the J call TRBJ2-1; D remains unclear. The V and J ends lost 2 bases and 9 bases respectively, with 17 bases between them. The germline V gene has CDR1 SGHTA and CDR2 FQGNSA. The CDR3 is made up of 15 amino acids. The DNA of the CDR3 is TGTGCCAGCAGCTTATTACGTCTCGGGCCGAGTGAGCAGTTCTTC. Residues: CASSLLRLGPSEQFF.

The J gene is TRBJ1-6, the V gene TRBV5-4, with D perhaps matching TRBD1 (6 bases). The germline V gene has CDR1 SGHNT and CDR2 YYREEE (reference sequence). Trimming pared 3 bases from V and 9 bases from J, leaving 13 bases between. This CDR3 region has 14 residues. The CDR3 region has the DNA TGTGCCAGCAGCTCCGGGGGGGCCGGTTCACCCCTCCACTTT. Amino acids: CASSSGGAGSPLHF. Full variable domain (missing parts from reference TRBV5-4 and TRBJ1-6): ETGVTQSPTHLIKTRGQQVTLRCSSQSGHNTVSWYQQALGQGPQFIFQYYREEENGRGNFPPRFSGLQFPNYSSELNVNALELDDSALYLCASSSGGAGSPLHFGNGTRLTVT.

This clone came up once. This chain links TRBV18 with TRBJ1-2; TRBD1 matches at 9 bases. CDR1 KGHSH and CDR2 LQKENI come from the germline V gene. The V segment lost 3 bases and the J segment 4 bases; nucleotides outside the gene matches: 6. The CDR3 runs to 15 residues. Here the CDR3 DNA reads TGTGCCAGCTCACCCGGACAGGGGAATCTCTATGGCTACACCTTC. The encoded protein is CASSPGQGNLYGYTF.

The gene calls are TRBV9 and TRBJ1-5; the D is unclear. V was cut by 0 bases and J by 3 bases, with 10 bases left in between. Germline assignment: CDR1 SGDLS and CDR2 YYNGEE. This CDR3 region has 15 residues. This chain's CDR3 is CASSVGGGYNQPQHF. CDR3 in DNA: TGTGCCAGCAGCGTAGGGGGAGGCTACAATCAGCCCCAGCATTTT.

This chain uses TRBV9 with TRBJ1-3; the D is unclear. There are 15 residues in the CDR3. The V gene lost 4 bases and the J gene lost 0 bases, with 11 bases spanning the gap. Germline V gene lookup returns CDR1 SGDLS and CDR2 YYNGEE. The CDR3 loop is CASSPGGNSGNTIYF. CDR3 bases: TGTGCCAGCAGCCCGGGAGGGAACTCTGGAAACACCATATATTTT.

V is TRBV29-1 and J is TRBJ1-2, with 8 bases lining up with TRBD1. CDR3 length equals 14 residues. Germline CDR1 SQVTM, CDR2 ANQGSEA. V lost 8 bases and J lost 2; bases outside the gene matches: 10. DNA for the CDR3: TGCAGCATAAAGCCGGGACAGGCCAACTATGGCTACACCTTC. Its protein is CSIKPGQANYGYTF.

The chain links TRBV19 to TRBJ1-1, with 8 bases lining up with TRBD1. Per germline, CDR1 LNHDA and CDR2 SQIVND (reference sequence). Trimming took 3 bases from V and 5 from J; bases not matched to a gene: 8. There are 15 residues in the CDR3. CDR3 nucleotide sequence: TGTGCCAGTAGTATCGGCCAGGGGGCGGGAACTGAAGCTTTCTTT. Protein product: CASSIGQGAGTEAFF.